This TCR beta chain was sequenced for a study of shared clonotypes between healthy human individuals. Germline assignment: CDR1 MGHRA and CDR2 YSYEKL. The CDR3 covers 14 residues. V was clipped by 4 bases and J by 5 bases; unmatched bases: 6. Here immunoSEQ multiplex PCR was the method, and the copy in TCRdb shows in-frame clones only, minus some. The sample includes fewer than 600,000 clones, around three quarters seen only once; the top ten take more than 10%. The chain carries TRBV4-1 and TRBJ2-5, with 8 bases that match TRBD1. The sample comprised PBMCs. The receptor's source is a woman between 40 and 55 years old in good health. Some clones in this sample may be carry-over from other donors' samples. As DNA, the CDR3 is TGCGCCAGCAGCCGAGACAGGGGAAGGGAGACCCAGTACTTC. Translating it yields CASSRDRGRETQYF.